The 5 T cell receptor beta chains below all came from one sample that was sequenced in a study of T cells in women clearing cervical HPV infection. Repertoires were generated with immunoSEQ multiplex PCR, while TCRdb's copy carries only in-frame clones and drops some. The clone table shows tens of thousands of clones, with the ten largest holding less than 7.5%. The specimen was blood buffy coat. These receptor sequences come from a woman between 18 and 69 years old with a cervical HPV16 infection that either progressed to CIN3+ or cleared (not recorded which).

The part of the CDR3 DNA that was read is TGTGCCAGCTCACCCAAACAGGGGCCCGGGACAGGGGGTTCCGAG. Amino acids: CASSPKQGPGTGGSE. The CDR3 reads in full as CASSPKQGPGTGGSEQYF. The V gene is TRBV18, the J gene TRBJ2-7; 11 nucleotides match TRBD1. The DNA ends 3 residues before the CDR3 does, and the rest of the CDR3 is filled in from the germline J gene. V lost 3 bases, J lost 6 bases, and 16 bases stayed unmatched. CDR1 KGHSH and CDR2 LQKENI come from the germline V gene. The CDR3 totals 18 residues.

Points on this clone: The read comes to an end 3 residues before the CDR3 does, leaving the germline J gene to fill in the end. This chain links TRBV5-5 with TRBJ1-2; D is uncertain. Germline V gene lookup returns CDR1 SGHKS and CDR2 YYEKEE (reference sequence). The CDR3 runs 12 residues. The CDR3 protein is CASSRTALGYTF. CDR3 bases read: TGTGCCAGCAGCCGGACTGCGTTAGGC.

As for this clone: The sequence runs out 3 residues before the end of the CDR3; the remainder is reconstructed from the germline J gene. This chain connects TRBV7-8 to TRBJ2-3; 8 bases are shared with TRBD2. Germline CDR1 and CDR2: SGHVS and FQNEAQ. This CDR3 is 16 amino acids long. Trimming removed 5 bases from V and 2 bases from J; junction bases left unmatched: 9. Incomplete CDR3 DNA: TGTGCCAGCAGCCCAGGGACTAGAAGAAACACAGATACG. It is translated as CASSPGTRRNTDT. The CDR3 in its entirety is CASSPGTRRNTDTQYF. Full variable domain (outside the CDR3, taken from reference TRBV7-8 and TRBJ2-3): GAGVSQSPRYKVAKRGQDVALRCDPISGHVSLFWYQQALGQGPEFLTYFQNEAQLDKSGLPSDRFFAERPEGSVSTLKIQRTQQEDSAVYLCASSPGTRRNTDTQYFGPGTRLTVL.

Worth noting for this clone: The CDR3 is cut off 3 residues early in the read; its end comes from the germline J gene. The gene calls are TRBV4-1 and TRBJ2-7; 7 bases align to TRBD1. Germline loops: CDR1 MGHRA, CDR2 YSYEKL. The CDR3 totals 17 residues. V dropped 0 bases and J dropped 4; count of bases not matched to a gene: 12. The CDR3 DNA, read in part, is TGCGCCAGCAGCCAAGATCCACAAGGGGGCCAAAGGTACGAG. Translating it yields CASSQDPQGGQRYE. The full CDR3 protein is CASSQDPQGGQRYEQYF.

On this clone itself: The read gets to within 3 residues of the CDR3 end, and the germline J gene fills in the rest. V and J are TRBV30 and TRBJ1-6, with D hard to call. Per germline, CDR1 GTSNPN and CDR2 SVGIG (reference sequence). V was trimmed by 4 bases and J by 5 bases, leaving 6 bases between them. This CDR3 spans 12 amino acids. CDR3 DNA (partial): TGTGCCTGGATCAGTAATAATTCACCC. It yields the protein CAWISNNSP. The whole CDR3 is CAWISNNSPLHF.